A selection of T cell receptor beta chains follows, all from one sample in a study of T cells in Graves' hyperthyroidism and ophthalmopathy. TCRdb reanalysed the multiplex PCR reads using MiXCR and keeps one entry per CDR3 protein. The table records 450,000 to 650,000 distinct CDR3 sequences, less than 25% of them present only once. What was sequenced was blood. Every receptor here comes from a man aged 18 to 30 with Graves' hyperthyroidism. Both conserved end residues are part of each CDR3. Each record gives: clone size, D gene, J gene, V gene, CDR3 DNA, CDR3 protein. D genes are given only for firm matches. Clone size is given for some rows only: seen once, a few or many times, or a class if the clone is expanded.

clone_size: many; d_call: .; j_call: TRBJ2-7; v_call: TRBV27; cdr3_nt: TGTGCCAGCGCGTGGGCCGGAGAGAACTACGAGCAGTACTTC; cdr3_aa: CASAWAGENYEQYF
clone_size: .; d_call: .; j_call: TRBJ1-2; v_call: TRBV12-3/TRBV12-4; cdr3_nt: TGTGCCAGCAGTCTTGGCGGGTGGGCCTATGGCTACACCTTC; cdr3_aa: CASSLGGWAYGYTF
clone_size: .; d_call: .; j_call: TRBJ1-1; v_call: TRBV7-8; cdr3_nt: TGTGCCAGCAGCTTAGCAGGGGTAAAAAACACTGAAGCTTTCTTT; cdr3_aa: CASSLAGVKNTEAFF
clone_size: .; d_call: TRBD1; j_call: TRBJ2-7; v_call: TRBV12-3/TRBV12-4; cdr3_nt: TGTGCCAGCAGACAGAGGACAGGGCCCTACGAGCAGTACTTC; cdr3_aa: CASRQRTGPYEQYF
clone_size: few; d_call: .; j_call: TRBJ1-1; v_call: TRBV11-2; cdr3_nt: TGTGCCAGCAGCTTAGAGGGGGCAGGCTCTAAGGACACTGAAGCTTTCTTT; cdr3_aa: CASSLEGAGSKDTEAFF
clone_size: .; d_call: .; j_call: TRBJ1-1; v_call: TRBV6-2/TRBV6-3; cdr3_nt: TGTGCCAGCCGACAGGCCGAGGCATCGGAAGCTTTCTTT; cdr3_aa: CASRQAEASEAFF
clone_size: many; d_call: TRBD2; j_call: TRBJ2-2; v_call: TRBV11-2; cdr3_nt: TGTGCCAGCAGCCCGGCTGGGAGGGGAGGAACCGGGGAGCTGTTTTTT; cdr3_aa: CASSPAGRGGTGELFF
clone_size: .; d_call: .; j_call: TRBJ2-7; v_call: TRBV7-3; cdr3_nt: TGTGCCAGCAGCTACATCACAGGGAGCGAGCAGTACTTC; cdr3_aa: CASSYITGSEQYF
clone_size: few; d_call: TRBD1; j_call: TRBJ1-6; v_call: TRBV30; cdr3_nt: TGTGCCTGGAGTTATGGACAGGGAAATTCACCCCTCCACTTT; cdr3_aa: CAWSYGQGNSPLHF
clone_size: .; d_call: TRBD1; j_call: TRBJ1-1; v_call: TRBV6-1; cdr3_nt: TGTGCCAGCAGCACGGGACAGGGGGGTCACACTGAAGCTTTCTTT; cdr3_aa: CASSTGQGGHTEAFF
clone_size: many; d_call: TRBD1; j_call: TRBJ1-1; v_call: TRBV19; cdr3_nt: TGTGCCAGCTGGGACAGTGGGAACACTGAAGCTTTCTTT; cdr3_aa: CASWDSGNTEAFF
clone_size: .; d_call: .; j_call: TRBJ2-5; v_call: TRBV6-1; cdr3_nt: TGTGCCAGCAGGCGACCCGGCCAAGAGACCCAGTACTTC; cdr3_aa: CASRRPGQETQYF
clone_size: many; d_call: .; j_call: TRBJ1-1; v_call: TRBV29-1; cdr3_nt: TGCAGCGTTGAGGGGTTCCCTGAAGCTTTCTTT; cdr3_aa: CSVEGFPEAFF
clone_size: many; d_call: .; j_call: TRBJ2-7; v_call: TRBV5-1; cdr3_nt: TGCGCCAGCACCCCGGTCGGGTTCTCCTACGAGCAGTACTTC; cdr3_aa: CASTPVGFSYEQYF
clone_size: many; d_call: .; j_call: TRBJ2-7; v_call: TRBV28; cdr3_nt: TGTGCCAGCAGTTCCCCCGGGACCGGTAGCTCCTACGAGCAGTACTTC; cdr3_aa: CASSSPGTGSSYEQYF
clone_size: many; d_call: .; j_call: TRBJ2-5; v_call: TRBV28; cdr3_nt: TGTGCCAGCAGTTTAGCAGGGGACGAGACCCAGTACTTC; cdr3_aa: CASSLAGDETQYF
clone_size: few; d_call: TRBD1; j_call: TRBJ2-6; v_call: TRBV6-1; cdr3_nt: TGTGCCAGCAACCCGCAGGGGGTCTCTGGGGCCAACGTCCTGACTTTC; cdr3_aa: CASNPQGVSGANVLTF
clone_size: many; d_call: .; j_call: TRBJ1-2; v_call: TRBV20-1; cdr3_nt: TGCAGTGCCCCGCCGGGGGCGGCGGGCTATGGCTACACCTTC; cdr3_aa: CSAPPGAAGYGYTF
clone_size: many; d_call: .; j_call: TRBJ1-5; v_call: TRBV19; cdr3_nt: TGTGCCAGTACCCGGGTGGGGGAAAGCAATCAGCCCCAGCATTTT; cdr3_aa: CASTRVGESNQPQHF
clone_size: .; d_call: TRBD2; j_call: TRBJ2-7; v_call: TRBV20-1; cdr3_nt: TGCAGTGCTCGTCCAGCGGGGGTTTACTACGAGCAGTACTTC; cdr3_aa: CSARPAGVYYEQYF
clone_size: .; d_call: TRBD1; j_call: TRBJ1-5; v_call: TRBV20-1; cdr3_nt: TGCTGTTCTACAGGGGAGAAACGCAATCAGCCCCAGCATTTT; cdr3_aa: CCSTGEKRNQPQHF
clone_size: many; d_call: .; j_call: TRBJ1-2; v_call: TRBV4-1; cdr3_nt: TGCGCCAGCAGCCAAGGAGGGGGTGATGGCTACACCTTC; cdr3_aa: CASSQGGGDGYTF
clone_size: few; d_call: .; j_call: TRBJ1-1; v_call: TRBV20-1; cdr3_nt: TGCAGTGCTAGAACCTCCTGGACTGAAGCTTTCTTT; cdr3_aa: CSARTSWTEAFF
clone_size: many; d_call: TRBD1; j_call: TRBJ1-5; v_call: TRBV6-1; cdr3_nt: TGTGCCAGCAACGACGGGACAGGGGTCAATCAGCCCCAGCATTTT; cdr3_aa: CASNDGTGVNQPQHF
clone_size: many; d_call: TRBD2; j_call: TRBJ2-5; v_call: TRBV7-2; cdr3_nt: TGTGCCAGCAGCTTAGCGGGACTAGTTACTGAGACCCAGTACTTC; cdr3_aa: CASSLAGLVTETQYF
clone_size: many; d_call: TRBD1; j_call: TRBJ1-2; v_call: TRBV2; cdr3_nt: TGTGCCAGCAGTGAGGGGACAGGGCCCGATGGCTACACCTTC; cdr3_aa: CASSEGTGPDGYTF
clone_size: .; d_call: .; j_call: TRBJ2-5; v_call: TRBV6-1; cdr3_nt: TGTGCCAGCAGTCGGTGGGTGGACCAAGAGACCCAGTACTTC; cdr3_aa: CASSRWVDQETQYF
clone_size: many; d_call: TRBD1; j_call: TRBJ1-1; v_call: TRBV27; cdr3_nt: TGTGCCAGCAGGACAGGGTTAGCGAACACTGAAGCTTTCTTT; cdr3_aa: CASRTGLANTEAFF
clone_size: .; d_call: TRBD1; j_call: TRBJ1-2; v_call: TRBV5-5; cdr3_nt: TGTGCCAGCAGCCCCGGGACAGGGGGGATCTATGGCTACACCTTC; cdr3_aa: CASSPGTGGIYGYTF
clone_size: many; d_call: .; j_call: TRBJ1-2; v_call: TRBV19; cdr3_nt: TGTGCCAGTAGTATGTCTGGAGGGTTTGACTATGGCTACACCTTC; cdr3_aa: CASSMSGGFDYGYTF
clone_size: .; d_call: .; j_call: TRBJ2-5; v_call: TRBV6-5; cdr3_nt: TGTGCCAGCAGTTTTTCCACAGGGGGGGTTTATGAGACCCAGTACTTC; cdr3_aa: CASSFSTGGVYETQYF
clone_size: many; d_call: .; j_call: TRBJ2-7; v_call: TRBV6-1; cdr3_nt: TGTGCCAGCAGTGCGACAGTGACTTCCTACGAGCAGTACTTC; cdr3_aa: CASSATVTSYEQYF
clone_size: few; d_call: TRBD1; j_call: TRBJ1-6; v_call: TRBV30; cdr3_nt: TGTGCCTGGAGGGGCGGGACAGATGGACCCCTCCACTTT; cdr3_aa: CAWRGGTDGPLHF
clone_size: many; d_call: TRBD2; j_call: TRBJ2-7; v_call: TRBV28; cdr3_nt: TGTGCCAGCTGGGAGGGAGCAACCTACGAGCAGTACTTC; cdr3_aa: CASWEGATYEQYF
clone_size: many; d_call: TRBD1; j_call: TRBJ1-5; v_call: TRBV19; cdr3_nt: TGTGCCAGTAGTATCCGGGACAGCGTCTATAGCAATCAGCCCCAGCATTTT; cdr3_aa: CASSIRDSVYSNQPQHF
clone_size: few; d_call: .; j_call: TRBJ2-5; v_call: TRBV7-8; cdr3_nt: TGTGCCAGCAGCTCCGGACCTATAGACGAGACCCAGTACTTC; cdr3_aa: CASSSGPIDETQYF
clone_size: .; d_call: TRBD2; j_call: TRBJ2-5; v_call: TRBV6-1; cdr3_nt: TGTGCCAGCAGTAGACTAGCGGGGATGAACCAAGAGACCCAGTACTTC; cdr3_aa: CASSRLAGMNQETQYF
clone_size: few; d_call: .; j_call: TRBJ2-7; v_call: TRBV29-1; cdr3_nt: TGCAGCGTCCACAGGTCCTACGAGCAGTACTTC; cdr3_aa: CSVHRSYEQYF
clone_size: .; d_call: TRBD1; j_call: TRBJ1-2; v_call: TRBV9; cdr3_nt: TGTGCCAGCAGCGTAGGAGGCGGAGGACAGGGCTCTGACTATGGCTACACCTTC; cdr3_aa: CASSVGGGGQGSDYGYTF
clone_size: many; d_call: .; j_call: TRBJ2-7; v_call: TRBV20-1; cdr3_nt: TGCAGTGCTGAGCTGAAAAGCTACGAGCAGTACTTC; cdr3_aa: CSAELKSYEQYF
clone_size: few; d_call: .; j_call: TRBJ2-5; v_call: TRBV4-1; cdr3_nt: TGCGCCAGCAGCCGCGGGCGTTGGGAGACCCAGTACTTC; cdr3_aa: CASSRGRWETQYF
clone_size: .; d_call: TRBD1; j_call: TRBJ2-7; v_call: TRBV15; cdr3_nt: TGTGCCACCAGCAGGGACAGGGGTATGTACGAGCAGTACTTC; cdr3_aa: CATSRDRGMYEQYF
clone_size: .; d_call: TRBD1; j_call: TRBJ1-3; v_call: TRBV6-2/TRBV6-3; cdr3_nt: TGTGCCAGCAGCCCCCCCCGACAGGGCCTTTTCTTCTCTGGAAACACCATATATTTT; cdr3_aa: CASSPPRQGLFFSGNTIYF
clone_size: many; d_call: TRBD1; j_call: TRBJ1-2; v_call: TRBV4-1; cdr3_nt: TGCGCCAGCGCAATGGGGGACAGAGAATACTATGGCTACACCTTC; cdr3_aa: CASAMGDREYYGYTF
clone_size: few; d_call: TRBD1; j_call: TRBJ1-2; v_call: TRBV27; cdr3_nt: TGTGCCAGCAGGAGGGGGCTTGGTAACTATGGCTACACCTTC; cdr3_aa: CASRRGLGNYGYTF
clone_size: .; d_call: TRBD2; j_call: TRBJ2-7; v_call: TRBV4-1; cdr3_nt: TGCGCCAGCAGCCAAGAGGGACTAGGTTCGTACGAGCAGTACTTC; cdr3_aa: CASSQEGLGSYEQYF
clone_size: few; d_call: .; j_call: TRBJ1-1; v_call: TRBV12-3/TRBV12-4; cdr3_nt: TGTGCCAGCAGCATGGGAAGTCAAGCTTTCTTT; cdr3_aa: CASSMGSQAFF
clone_size: many; d_call: .; j_call: TRBJ2-7; v_call: TRBV6-2/TRBV6-3; cdr3_nt: TGTGCCAGCAGTTACTCGATAAGTTACGAGCAGTACTTC; cdr3_aa: CASSYSISYEQYF